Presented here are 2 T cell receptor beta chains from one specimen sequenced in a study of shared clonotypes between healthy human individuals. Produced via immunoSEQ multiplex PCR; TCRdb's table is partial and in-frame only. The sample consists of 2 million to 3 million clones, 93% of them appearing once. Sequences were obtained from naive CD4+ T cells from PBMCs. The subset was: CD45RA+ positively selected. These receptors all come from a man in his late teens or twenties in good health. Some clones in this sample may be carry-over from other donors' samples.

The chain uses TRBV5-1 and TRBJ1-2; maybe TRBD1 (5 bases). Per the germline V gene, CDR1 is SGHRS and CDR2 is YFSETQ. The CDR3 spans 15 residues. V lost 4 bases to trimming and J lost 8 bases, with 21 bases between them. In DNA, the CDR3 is TGCGCCAGCAGCCAGGCGGGGGTGAGGGCCGGGGGCTACACCTTC. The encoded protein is CASSQAGVRAGGYTF.

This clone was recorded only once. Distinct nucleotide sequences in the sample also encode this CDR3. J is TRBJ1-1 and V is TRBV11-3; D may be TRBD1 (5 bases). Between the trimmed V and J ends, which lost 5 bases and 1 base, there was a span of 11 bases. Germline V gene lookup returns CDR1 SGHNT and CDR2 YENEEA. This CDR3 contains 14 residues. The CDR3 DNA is TGTGCCAGCAGCACCGGGACGGGGAACACTGAAGCTTTCTTT. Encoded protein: CASSTGTGNTEAFF.